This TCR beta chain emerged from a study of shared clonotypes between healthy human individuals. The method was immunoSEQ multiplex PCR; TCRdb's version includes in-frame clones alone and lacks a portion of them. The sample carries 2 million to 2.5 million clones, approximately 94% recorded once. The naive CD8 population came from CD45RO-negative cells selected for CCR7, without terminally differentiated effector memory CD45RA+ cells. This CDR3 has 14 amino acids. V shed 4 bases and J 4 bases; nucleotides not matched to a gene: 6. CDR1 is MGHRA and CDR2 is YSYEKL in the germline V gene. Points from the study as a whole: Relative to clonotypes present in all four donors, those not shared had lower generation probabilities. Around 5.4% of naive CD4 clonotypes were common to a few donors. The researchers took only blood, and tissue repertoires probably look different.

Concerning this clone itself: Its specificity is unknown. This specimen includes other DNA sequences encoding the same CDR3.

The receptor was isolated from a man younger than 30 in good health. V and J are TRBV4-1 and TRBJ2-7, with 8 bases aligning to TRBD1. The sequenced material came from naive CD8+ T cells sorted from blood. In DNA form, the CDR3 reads TGCGCCAGCAGCCTCGGACAGGGATCATACGAGCAGTACTTC. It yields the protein CASSLGQGSYEQYF.